Listed below are T cell receptor beta chains from one sample, sequenced in a study of T-cell reconstitution after alpha-beta-depleted transplantation in children. A single record per CDR3 protein comes from TCRdb applying MiXCR to the PCR reads. Seen here are about 200,000 distinct CDR3 sequences, around 9.2% observed once, and the top ten hold less than 40%. The sequenced sample was PBMCs, mostly from graft donor cells, obtained 360 days after TCRalphabeta/CD19-depleted stem cell transplant. These receptors were obtained from a male patient aged 2-15 years who had a stem cell transplant for acute myeloid leukemia, so the T cells may come from the graft donor. Both conserved end residues are part of each CDR3. A D gene is named only where the DNA matches it firmly. Part of the rows lack a size; the others show once, few, many or a class for expanded clones.

>TRBV7-2|TRBD2|many|TRBJ2-2
TGTGCCAGCAGCCCCTGGGCTAGCGGGAACACCGGGGAGCTGTTTTTT
CASSPWASGNTGELFF
>TRBV29-1|TRBD2|-|TRBJ2-3
TGCAGCGCCTCGGGGGGGCGGCCAGATACGCAGTATTTT
CSASGGRPDTQYF
>TRBV6-5|-|-|TRBJ1-5
TGTGCCAGCAGTTACTCGGGTGAAGGCAATCAGCCCCAGCATTTT
CASSYSGEGNQPQHF
>TRBV12-3/TRBV12-4|-|many|TRBJ2-7
TGTGCCAGCAGACGGACAGACTCCTACGAGCAGTACTTC
CASRRTDSYEQYF
>TRBV25-1|-|many|TRBJ2-2
TGTGCCAGCAGTGAATTGATCCTCGGGGAGCTGTTTTTT
CASSELILGELFF
>TRBV20-1|-|-|TRBJ2-3
TGCAGTGCTACTTGGGGCACAGATACGCAGTATTTT
CSATWGTDTQYF
>TRBV6-2/TRBV6-3|-|many|TRBJ2-1
TGTGCCAGCAGTTATGTTTATGGGGGAGCCGTAAATGAGCAGTTCTTC
CASSYVYGGAVNEQFF
>TRBV12-3/TRBV12-4|-|-|TRBJ1-2
TGTGCCAGCAGTCAAGGGTTAGGCTATGGCTACACCTTC
CASSQGLGYGYTF
>TRBV20-1|-|-|TRBJ2-1
TGCAGTGCTAGACGGGATAGCGGATCCTACAATGAGCAGTTCTTC
CSARRDSGSYNEQFF
>TRBV5-1|TRBD1|many|TRBJ1-2
TGCGCCAGCAGCTTGACAGGGGGGTCCTATGGCTACACCTTC
CASSLTGGSYGYTF
>TRBV7-3|-|many|TRBJ1-1
TGTGCCAGCAGCTTAGTGGGGGACACTGAAGCTTTCTTT
CASSLVGDTEAFF
>TRBV5-1|-|many|TRBJ2-7
TGCGCCAGCAGCTTGGCGGGATACGTCTACGAGCAGTACTTC
CASSLAGYVYEQYF
>TRBV10-3|-|many|TRBJ2-1
TGTGCCATCAGTGATTGGACGGGCTACAATGAGCAGTTCTTC
CAISDWTGYNEQFF
>TRBV9|TRBD2|-|TRBJ2-5
TGTGCCAGCAGCGGGGAAGCGGGGGTTGGTGAGACCCAGTACTTC
CASSGEAGVGETQYF
>TRBV20-1|-|many|TRBJ2-1
TGCAGTGCTCCGGGTTCCAATGAGCAGTTCTTC
CSAPGSNEQFF
>TRBV29-1|-|-|TRBJ2-1
TGCAGCGTCGCGACCGGACCCAATGAGCAGTTCTTC
CSVATGPNEQFF
>TRBV3-1|-|-|TRBJ2-1
TGTGCCAGCAGCCAAGAACCAAACGACAATGAGCAGTTCTTC
CASSQEPNDNEQFF
>TRBV28|-|many|TRBJ2-7
TGTGCCAGCAGTTTATACCCCTACGAGCAGTACTTC
CASSLYPYEQYF
>TRBV7-6|-|few|TRBJ2-3
TGTGCCAGCAGCTTAAGGAGACTCACAGATACGCAGTATTTT
CASSLRRLTDTQYF
>TRBV29-1|TRBD1|-|TRBJ2-7
TGCAGCGTTACACCGGGACAGACGAACTACGAGCAGTACTTC
CSVTPGQTNYEQYF
>TRBV20-1|TRBD2|many|TRBJ2-1
TGCAGTGCTCCGGGGACTAACCCCCACAATGAGCAGTTCTTC
CSAPGTNPHNEQFF
>TRBV20-1|-|many|TRBJ2-1
TGCAGTGCTAGAGATCTAATCGGGTACAATGAGCAGTTCTTC
CSARDLIGYNEQFF
>TRBV12-3/TRBV12-4|-|many|TRBJ2-3
TGTGCCAGCAGCCATCGGGGAGAAGGTACGCAGTATTTT
CASSHRGEGTQYF
>TRBV20-1|TRBD1|many|TRBJ1-6
TGCAGTGCTAGTCGGACAGGGACAGTCTCACCCCTCCACTTT
CSASRTGTVSPLHF
>TRBV24-1|-|many|TRBJ2-3
TGTGCCACCAGTGACCAGGGTGTTACGGATACGCAGTATTTT
CATSDQGVTDTQYF
>TRBV6-5|TRBD1|few|TRBJ1-2
TGTGCCAGCAGTTACACGGGACAGCCTCACTATGGCTACACCTTC
CASSYTGQPHYGYTF
>TRBV20-1|-|few|TRBJ2-2
TGCAGTGCTCTAGACCCAAAAGGGACCGGGGAGCTGTTTTTT
CSALDPKGTGELFF
>TRBV6-5|-|few|TRBJ1-6
TGTGCCAGCAGTTACTCGTGGACTCACAGTGGTAATTCACCCCTCCACTTT
CASSYSWTHSGNSPLHF
>TRBV9|TRBD2|many|TRBJ2-2
TGTGCCAGCAGGGAGGGACTAGCGCGGACCGGGGAGCTGTTTTTT
CASREGLARTGELFF
>TRBV3-1|TRBD1|-|TRBJ2-2
TGTGCCAGCAGCTACGGGACAGGGGGCAAGGAGCTGTTTTTT
CASSYGTGGKELFF
>TRBV12-3/TRBV12-4|-|many|TRBJ2-1
TGTGCCAGCAGTTTAAGGGGATTCGCGGGTGCCTACAATGAGCAGTTCTTC
CASSLRGFAGAYNEQFF
>TRBV11-2|-|-|TRBJ1-5
TGTGCCAGCAGCTTAGTGGGGGGGCCCAATCAGCCCCAGCATTTT
CASSLVGGPNQPQHF
>TRBV7-6|-|-|TRBJ2-5
TGTGCCAGCAGCCCCCCGCTGGTGGAGACCCAGTACTTC
CASSPPLVETQYF
>TRBV15|-|many|TRBJ2-5
TGTGCCACCAGCAACGAACTGGGACGCTACCAAGAGACCCAGTACTTC
CATSNELGRYQETQYF
>TRBV3-1|TRBD2|few|TRBJ2-3
TGTGCCAGCAGCCTTCTACTAGCGGGGGGGACAGATACGCAGTATTTT
CASSLLLAGGTDTQYF
>TRBV20-1|TRBD2|-|TRBJ2-1
TGCTGTGCCCTTCGGGCCCAGCGGGAGAACTACAATGAGCAGTTCTTC
CCALRAQRENYNEQFF
>TRBV15|TRBD2|few|TRBJ2-1
TGTGCCACCAGCGCCGCAAGACTAGCGGGTCACAATGAGCAGTTCTTC
CATSAARLAGHNEQFF
>TRBV5-1|TRBD1|many|TRBJ1-1
TGCGCCAGCAGCTCCGGGACAGGGGACACTGAAGCTTTCTTT
CASSSGTGDTEAFF
>TRBV25-1|-|-|TRBJ1-5
TGTGCCAGCAGTGAAGGGATGTCAGGTCAGCCCCAGCATTTT
CASSEGMSGQPQHF
>TRBV28|-|many|TRBJ2-7
TGTGCCAGCAGTGCCTCAGGGTGGGAGCAGTACTTC
CASSASGWEQYF
>TRBV11-2|TRBD2|few|TRBJ2-5
TGTGCCAGCAGCCCCCTTCAGGGAGGGTGGCAAGAGACCCAGTACTTC
CASSPLQGGWQETQYF
>TRBV29-1|-|many|TRBJ2-5
TGCAGCGTTAGTCGGGTCCGACTAGAGACCCAGTACTTC
CSVSRVRLETQYF
>TRBV7-3|TRBD1|-|TRBJ2-2
TGTGCCAGCAGCGCGACAGGGTCGAACACCGGGGAGCTGTTTTTT
CASSATGSNTGELFF
>TRBV5-1|TRBD1|many|TRBJ2-1
TGCGCCAGCAGCTTACGGGACAGCACCTACAATGAGCAGTTCTTC
CASSLRDSTYNEQFF
>TRBV5-1|TRBD2|few|TRBJ2-5
TGCGCCAGTCTCCCACTTAGCGGGGGGGCCTTTGAGACCCAGTACTTC
CASLPLSGGAFETQYF
>TRBV4-1|-|many|TRBJ2-3
TGCGCCAGCAGCCAAGATTCGGGGGCGGCCACAGATACGCAGTATTTT
CASSQDSGAATDTQYF
>TRBV15|TRBD2|-|TRBJ2-5
TGTGCCACCAGCAGACCCCCGGGACTAGCGGGGGGCAGCCAAGAGACCCAGTACTTC
CATSRPPGLAGGSQETQYF
>TRBV6-5|-|many|TRBJ1-1
TGTGCCAGCAGTTACGGGCAGGGTGAAGCTTTCTTT
CASSYGQGEAFF